The 23 T cell receptor beta chains presented below share a single source sample, sequenced in a study of regulatory T cells in long-lasting Graves disease. With iRepertoire HTBI primers and Arm-PCR of CDR3 regions, TCR beta libraries were built. TCRdb re-called the multiplex PCR reads with MiXCR, one entry per CDR3 protein. This sample carries 550,000 or so distinct CDR3 sequences, more than 10% of them seen once, and the ten largest clones take roughly 9.3%. Stated time point: newly diagnosed GD, antithyroid drugs for less than 3 months. PBMCs were the source of the RNA used for TCR sequencing. The same data also went into a second study, on T cells in Graves' hyperthyroidism and ophthalmopathy.

The sample in question was peripheral blood mononuclear cells (PBMCs), obtained at new diagnosis, from a patient treated with antithyroid drugs. These receptor sequences come from a woman aged 25 to 39 with Graves disease.

The chain joins TRBV7-9 to TRBJ2-7; 7 bases line up with TRBD1. The CDR3 has 15 amino acids. J was trimmed by 2 bases and V by 5 bases; bases with no gene match: 9. From germline, CDR1 is SEHNR and CDR2 FQNEAQ (reference sequence). The CDR3 loop is CASSPGTALTYEQYF. The CDR3 DNA reads TGTGCCAGCAGCCCCGGGACAGCTTTAACCTACGAGCAGTACTTC.

V and J are TRBV27 and TRBJ2-7; no reliable D call. This CDR3 is built from 11 residues. V was pared by 8 bases and J by 9 bases, with 14 bases between. Germline CDR1 and CDR2: MNHEY and SMNVEV (reference sequence). The CDR3 region has the DNA TGTGCCAGCGGAAAGACTGGTGGGCAGTACTTC. Protein sequence: CASGKTGGQYF.

This clonotype was seen repeatedly, ten times or more. The CDR3 DNA reads as TGTGCCAGCAGTGGGGACAGTTATAGCAATCAGCCCCAGCATTTT. Translation gives CASSGDSYSNQPQHF. V usage is TRBV6-2 or TRBV6-3 and J usage is TRBJ1-5; 7 nucleotides match TRBD1. Germline CDR1 MNHEY, CDR2 SVGEGT. CDR3 size: 15 residues. The J segment lost 0 bases and the V segment lost 5 bases, leaving 4 bases of the junction unmatched.

V and J are TRBV30 and TRBJ1-1; 7 bases fit TRBD1. The junction had 4 bases not matched to a gene; V was cut back by 1 base and J by 5 bases. This CDR3 spans 13 amino acids. Germline CDR1 and CDR2: GTSNPN and SVGIG (reference sequence). In nucleotides, the CDR3 is TGTGCCTGGAGTGCCATGACAGGGACTGAAGCTTTCTTT. The encoded protein is CAWSAMTGTEAFF.

This clonotype was counted at least ten times. The chain has TRBV28 and TRBJ2-5; D is unclear. This CDR3 comprises 16 residues. The V and J ends lost 4 bases and 1 base respectively, with 16 bases between them. The germline CDR1 and CDR2 sequences are MDHEN and SYDVKM. The CDR3 reads CASSSDIFEIQETQYF. In DNA, the CDR3 is TGTGCCAGCAGTTCCGACATTTTTGAGATCCAAGAGACCCAGTACTTC.

This chain uses TRBV6-2 or TRBV6-3 with TRBJ2-3; D might be TRBD2 (5 bases). V lost 6 bases to trimming and J lost 0 bases, with 16 bases between them. The germline V gene has CDR1 MNHEY and CDR2 SVGEGT. The CDR3 length is 16 residues. The CDR3 region has the DNA TGTGCCAGCAGCTTTGGAGGCAGGTTTAGCACAGATACGCAGTATTTT. Translating it yields CASSFGGRFSTDTQYF.

About this clonotype: Being one base from a much bigger clone, this may be a read error. The CDR3 sequence is CASSSPRTGYGYAF. The CDR3 region has the DNA TGTGCCAGCAGTTCCCCAAGGACAGGCTATGGCTACGCCTTC. J is TRBJ1-2 and V is TRBV6-2 or TRBV6-3, with 7 positions matching TRBD1. CDR1 and CDR2 from the germline V gene are MNHEY and SVGEGT. This CDR3 contains 14 residues.

This clonotype was seen ten or more times. V is TRBV11-2 and J is TRBJ2-3, with 11 bases that match TRBD2. V gave up 5 bases and J gave up 3 bases; unmatched junction bases: 10. Germline V gene data show CDR1 as SGHAT and CDR2 as FQNNGV. The CDR3 contains 17 residues. The CDR3 region has the DNA TGTGCCAGCAGCCTGCCTATTAGCGGGAGGGCGACAGATACGCAGTATTTT. Translation: CASSLPISGRATDTQYF.

In this sample, this clonotype turned up many times. The chain couples TRBV28 to TRBJ1-1; tentative D call: TRBD1 (6 bases). The germline gives CDR1 MDHEN, CDR2 SYDVKM. CDR3 length: 16 residues. Trimming stripped 7 bases from V and 5 bases from J, with 23 bases between. CDR3 nucleotide sequence: TGTGCCAGCAATAAGGAGGAAAACAGGGAGAGTACTGAAGCTTTCTTT. It codes for CASNKEENRESTEAFF.

There are many counts of this clonotype. The gene calls are TRBV5-6 and TRBJ2-3, with TRBD2 matching 9 bases. Looked up from germline, CDR1 is SGHDT and CDR2 is YYEEEE. The CDR3 has 18 residues. The V and J ends lost 1 base and 1 base, in that order; junction bases with no gene match: 10. In DNA, the CDR3 is TGTGCCAGCAGCTTGTTTAGCGGGAGTGTAGGAGGCACAGATACGCAGTATTTT. As protein: CASSLFSGSVGGTDTQYF.

This clonotype has ten or more counts. The gene calls are TRBV12-3 or TRBV12-4 and TRBJ2-5; TRBD2 matches 10 bases. J gave up 2 bases and V 3 bases, and 3 bases lay outside the gene matches. This CDR3 comprises 15 residues. CDR3 amino acids: CASSFGLAEQETQYF. In DNA form, the CDR3 reads TGTGCCAGCAGTTTTGGACTAGCGGAACAAGAGACCCAGTACTTC.

The sample holds one count of this clonotype. Being one base from a much bigger clone, this may be a read error. The chain employs TRBV6-2 or TRBV6-3 and TRBJ1-2; D is possibly TRBD1 (5 bases). This CDR3 has 14 amino acids. The germline gives CDR1 MNHEY, CDR2 SVGEGT. Deletions cut 7 bases from V and 4 bases from J, with 16 bases between. The CDR3 bases are TGTGCCAGCACCTTGGCAGGGCCTCTCTATGGCTACACCTTC. This encodes CASTLAGPLYGYTF.

This clonotype was counted ten times or more. This chain joins TRBV6-2 or TRBV6-3 and TRBJ2-3, with TRBD1 matching over 11 bases. Trimming at V came to 4 bases and at J to 5 bases, leaving 2 bases not matched to a gene. This CDR3 is 14 amino acids long. Looked up from germline, CDR1 is MNHEY and CDR2 is SVGEGT. DNA of the CDR3: TGTGCCAGCAGTTGGACAGGGGGCAGAGATACGCAGTATTTT. As protein: CASSWTGGRDTQYF.

The chain recombines TRBV19 with TRBJ2-2, with D uncertain. The ends were cut back, 5 bases at V and 7 bases at J, with 14 bases in the middle. This CDR3 has 14 amino acids. Germline V gives CDR1 LNHDA, CDR2 SQIVND (reference sequence). This CDR3 is CASSLMGMDGELFF. The CDR3 DNA is TGTGCCAGTAGTTTAATGGGAATGGACGGGGAGCTGTTTTTT.

In this sample, this clonotype turned up many times. The rearrangement uses TRBV28 and TRBJ2-7; TRBD1 matches at 9 bases. The CDR3 length is 14 residues. The germline gives CDR1 MDHEN, CDR2 SYDVKM. The junction had 4 bases not matched to a gene; V was cut back by 5 bases and J by 2 bases. For the CDR3, the DNA is TGTGCCAGCAGTCCAGGGGACAGGGCCTACGAGCAGTACTTC. It translates to CASSPGDRAYEQYF.

This clonotype was detected ten times or more. V gene TRBV27 combines with J gene TRBJ1-1, with a tentative D call TRBD1 (5 bases). Trimming shortened V by 5 bases and J by 0 bases, and 13 bases separated the two germline ends. The CDR3 sequence is 15 residues long. The germline gives CDR1 MNHEY, CDR2 SMNVEV (reference sequence). The CDR3, as DNA: TGTGCCAGCAGTAAGGGACCGACGTTGAACACTGAAGCTTTCTTT. It specifies CASSKGPTLNTEAFF.

This clonotype was detected many times. The junction departs from the called germline gene at one end, perhaps through a read error. The chain is built from TRBV7-9 and TRBJ2-7; D is ambiguous. This CDR3 comprises 11 residues. Per the germline V gene, CDR1 is SEHNR and CDR2 is FQNEAQ (reference sequence). CDR3 in DNA: TGTGCCAGCAGTTTAGGACGGGAGCAGTACTTC. Amino acid sequence: CASSLGREQYF.

This clonotype has a count of ten or more. The CDR3 region is CASSNPGLAGDTQYF. DNA for the CDR3: TGTGCCAGCAGCAATCCGGGACTAGCGGGAGATACGCAGTATTTT. The genes are TRBV7-3 and TRBJ2-3; 12 nucleotides align to TRBD2. There are 15 residues in the CDR3. The J segment lost 5 bases and the V segment lost 5 bases, leaving 5 bases of the junction unmatched. Germline V CDR1 and CDR2: SGHTA, FQGTGA.

A word on this clonotype: This may be a read error: a much more frequent sequence differs by one nucleotide. The V gene is TRBV28, the J gene TRBJ2-5, with 8 bases lining up with TRBD1. The closer fit of TRBJ2-1 to the DNA end suggests the J call may be wrong. The CDR3 covers 15 residues. Looked up from germline, CDR1 is MDHEN and CDR2 is SYDVKM. CDR3 sequence: CASSFGAGGVYEQFF. The CDR3 region has the DNA TGTGCCAGCAGTTTTGGGGCAGGGGGCGTATACGAGCAGTTCTTC.

The sample holds many counts of this clonotype. The rearrangement links TRBV27 to TRBJ2-7; D might be TRBD1 or TRBD2, each matching 5 bases. The CDR3 is made up of 14 amino acids. Looked up from germline, CDR1 is MNHEY and CDR2 is SMNVEV (reference sequence). V was shortened by 3 bases and J by 2 bases, with 11 bases between the two germline ends. The CDR3 sequence is CASSFVGRAYEQYF. The CDR3 DNA sequence: TGTGCCAGCAGTTTTGTGGGACGAGCCTACGAGCAGTACTTC.

This clonotype occurred many times. This chain connects TRBV20-1 to TRBJ2-5; 7 positions agree with TRBD1. This CDR3 is 14 amino acids long. The ends lost 4 bases at V and 4 bases at J; junction bases unmatched: 9. From germline, CDR1 is DFQATT and CDR2 SNEGSKA (reference sequence). CDR3 DNA: TGCAGTGCTACCGGACAGGACCCTCCAGAGACCCAGTACTTC. It is translated as CSATGQDPPETQYF.

This clonotype was picked up a small number of times. The V call is TRBV7-2, the J call TRBJ2-7, with 9 bases aligning to TRBD2. Germline assignment: CDR1 SGHTA and CDR2 FQGNSA. The CDR3 spans 16 residues. Germline trimming cut 2 bases from V and 4 bases from J; bases unmatched to any gene: 9. The DNA for the CDR3 is TGTGCCAGCAGCTTAAGAGCGGGGGGATCTTCTTACGAGCAGTACTTC. Amino acid sequence: CASSLRAGGSSYEQYF.

This clonotype was counted ten times or more. One end of the junction is discordant with germline, which a read error may explain. CDR3 residues: CASSQGSGGMRENTEAFF. Written as DNA, the CDR3 is TGCGCCAGCAGCCAAGGCTCGGGGGGGATGCGGGAGAACACTGAAGCTTTCTTT. J is TRBJ1-1 and V is TRBV7-2, with TRBD1 as a possible D gene (5 bases). The length of the CDR3 is 18 residues. CDR1 SGHTA and CDR2 FQGNSA come from the germline V gene. Looking up the rest from reference TRBV7-2 and TRBJ1-1 gives the full variable domain: GAGVSQSPSNKVTEKGKDVELRCDPISGHTALYWYRQSLGQGLEFLIYFQGNSAPDKSGLPSDRFSAERTGGSVSTLTIQRTQQEDSAVYLCASSQGSGGMRENTEAFFGQGTRLTVV.